Each of the 13 T cell receptor beta chains below was sequenced from the same sample in a study of beta chain features in type 1 diabetes. These receptors lack a known antigen. The investigators reverse transcribed all of the isolated RNA, so they sequenced expressed TCRB transcripts. Sequencing used immunoSEQ multiplex PCR; TCRdb keeps in-frame clones, though not all of them. Among about 660,000 clones listed, more than 12% were seen once. Findings of the study overall: Type 1 diabetes patients showed a moderate but significant shortening of TCRB CDR3s in all four CD4+ subsets.

The material sequenced was naive CD4+ T cells from blood. These receptors were obtained from a man between 18 and 29 years old with type 1 diabetes.

This clone was seen a few times. The J gene is TRBJ2-1, the V gene TRBV6-1; D is uncertain. The CDR3 has 15 residues. Deletions cut 1 base from V and 0 bases from J, with 7 bases between. The germline V gene has CDR1 MNHNS and CDR2 SASEGT. The CDR3 sequence: CASSEGWSSYNEQFF. The CDR3 DNA reads as TGTGCCAGCAGTGAAGGGTGGAGCTCCTACAATGAGCAGTTCTTC.

The chain has TRBV6-1 and TRBJ2-3, with D hard to call. This CDR3 region has 15 residues. V was pared by 6 bases and J by 1 base, with 14 bases between. Germline loops: CDR1 MNHNS, CDR2 SASEGT. DNA of the CDR3: TGTGCCAGCAGCCTAATCAGTTCACGCACAGATACGCAGTATTTT. Protein product: CASSLISSRTDTQYF.

This rearrangement joins TRBV6-5 to TRBJ2-6; D gene uncertain. There are 12 residues in the CDR3. With 6 bases removed from V and 1 base from J, the gap between germline ends came to 1 base. Germline CDR1 and CDR2: MNHEY and SVGAGI. The chain's CDR3 is CASRSGANVLTF. DNA for the CDR3: TGTGCCAGCAGATCTGGGGCCAACGTCCTGACTTTC.

V gene TRBV5-8 combines with J gene TRBJ2-1; TRBD2 agrees at 14 bases. After removal of 5 bases from V and 1 base from J, the junction contained 5 bases not matched to a gene. Germline CDR1 and CDR2: SGHTS and YDEGEE. This CDR3 spans 17 amino acids. CDR3: CASSPGTSGRSYNEQFF. In DNA form, the CDR3 reads TGTGCCAGCAGTCCCGGGACTAGCGGGAGATCCTACAATGAGCAGTTCTTC. The full variable domain, rest sourced from reference TRBV5-8 and TRBJ2-1, is EAGVTQSPTHLIKTRGQQATLRCSPISGHTSVYWYQQALGLGLQFLLWYDEGEERNRGNFPPRFSGRQFPNYSSELNVNALELEDSALYLCASSPGTSGRSYNEQFFGPGTRLTVL.

The rearrangement joins TRBV27 to TRBJ2-7; 9 bases map to TRBD1. CDR3 length: 15 residues. Germline V gives CDR1 MNHEY, CDR2 SMNVEV (reference sequence). V was clipped by 3 bases and J by 2 bases; unmatched bases: 5. CDR3 DNA sequence: TGTGCCAGCAGTTTGGGATGGACAGGGGCCTACGAGCAGTACTTC. This gives the protein CASSLGWTGAYEQYF.

This clone was observed a single time. The chain joins TRBV5-1 to TRBJ2-4; weak D call: TRBD1 (6 bases). V lost 4 bases and J 7 bases, leaving 15 bases between the germline ends. Germline assignment: CDR1 SGHRS and CDR2 YFSETQ. This CDR3 spans 14 amino acids. The CDR3 reads CASSNPERGNIQYF. In DNA, the CDR3 is TGCGCCAGCAGCAATCCTGAAAGGGGGAACATTCAGTACTTC.

The chain joins TRBV29-1 to TRBJ1-1, with TRBD1 matching 7 bases. V shed 7 bases and J 3 bases; nucleotides not matched to a gene: 5. CDR3 size: 12 residues. Germline V CDR1 and CDR2: SQVTM, ANQGSEA. The CDR3 sequence: CSARTGHTEAFF. CDR3 coding DNA: TGCAGCGCTCGGACAGGTCACACTGAAGCTTTCTTT. Full variable domain (outside the CDR3, taken from reference TRBV29-1 and TRBJ1-1): SAVISQKPSRDICQRGTSLTIQCQVDSQVTMMFWYRQQPGQSLTLIATANQGSEATYESGFVIDKFPISRPNLTFSTLTVSNMSPEDSSIYLCSARTGHTEAFFGQGTRLTVV.

This clone was seen a few times. V usage is TRBV4-3 and J usage is TRBJ2-3; 8 nucleotides agree with TRBD1. Germline values: CDR1 LGHNA, CDR2 YSLEER. V trimming: 5 bases; J trimming: 6 bases; junction bases outside the gene matches: 4. The CDR3 extends over 13 amino acids. The DNA for the CDR3 is TGCGCCAGCAGCGCGAGGGACAGGGATACGCAGTATTTT. This translates into CASSARDRDTQYF.

The chain recombines TRBV5-1 with TRBJ1-2; D possibly corresponds to TRBD1 (6 bases). Germline CDR1 SGHRS, CDR2 YFSETQ. CDR3 size: 14 residues. V was pared by 4 bases and J by 6 bases, with 16 bases between. CDR3 residues: CASSPAGDINGYTF. The CDR3 DNA reads TGCGCCAGCAGCCCGGCAGGGGACATCAATGGCTACACCTTC. Filled out from reference TRBV5-1 and TRBJ1-2, the complete variable domain reads KAGVTQTPRYLIKTRGQQVTLSCSPISGHRSVSWYQQTPGQGLQFLFEYFSETQRNKGNFPGRFSGRQFSNSRSEMNVSTLELGDSALYLCASSPAGDINGYTFGSGTRLTVV.

This chain links TRBV28 with TRBJ2-1; D gene uncertain. V was clipped by 6 bases and J by 4 bases, with 10 bases between them. Germline V gives CDR1 MDHEN, CDR2 SYDVKM. The CDR3 is 13 amino acids. CDR3 sequence (DNA): TGTGCCAGCAGGCCCCAGGAGTACAATGAGCAGTTCTTC. Protein product: CASRPQEYNEQFF.

This clone was seen more than once but under ten times. This rearrangement joins TRBV9 to TRBJ2-3; possible D gene TRBD2, 6 bases. CDR3 length: 14 amino acids. With 3 bases removed from V and 6 bases from J, the gap between germline ends came to 14 bases. CDR1 is SGDLS and CDR2 is YYNGEE in the germline V gene. CDR3 coding DNA: TGTGCCAGCAGCGGGGCCGGGAGTTTGGATACGCAGTATTTT. It yields the protein CASSGAGSLDTQYF.

This clone was seen a handful of times. The V gene is TRBV5-1, the J gene TRBJ1-1; 8 bases are a match to TRBD1. CDR1 and CDR2 from the germline V gene are SGHRS and YFSETQ. This CDR3 has 13 amino acids. The V segment lost 5 bases and the J segment 6 bases; nucleotides outside the gene matches: 6. The CDR3 DNA is TGCGCCAGCAGACGGCCAGGGGGCCCTGAAGCTTTCTTT. This codes for CASRRPGGPEAFF.

The chain carries TRBV15 and TRBJ2-1, with 7 positions matching TRBD1. The germline gives CDR1 LNHNV, CDR2 YYDKDF (reference sequence). This CDR3 comprises 17 residues. Trimming at V came to 0 bases and at J to 3 bases, leaving 8 bases not matched to a gene. CDR3 region: CATSRDRGTDLYNEQFF. For the CDR3, the DNA is TGTGCCACCAGCAGAGATCGAGGGACAGACCTCTACAATGAGCAGTTCTTC.